One sample yielded the 17 T cell receptor beta chains listed below, sequenced in a study of a mutant IDH1 vaccine in newly diagnosed glioma. Time point denoted: week 47, end of study. Each vaccine dose was 300 ug of mutant IDH1 20-mer peptide, with topical imiquimod. Generated by immunoSEQ multiplex PCR, the TCRdb table keeps only in-frame clones and is missing some. The sample contains approximately 50,000 clones, approximately 80% of which appear only once. Their specific antigens are unknown. The sequencing here drew on PBMCs, taken from a glioma patient whose treatment included an IDH1 peptide vaccine. Receptors were obtained from a middle-aged woman with glioma. Some clones in this sample may be carry-over from other donors' samples.

V usage is TRBV10-3 and J usage is TRBJ2-5; 9 bases line up with TRBD1. CDR1 ENHRY and CDR2 SYGVKD come from the germline V gene. The CDR3 has 14 amino acids. J was trimmed by 3 bases and V by 5 bases; bases with no gene match: 4. The CDR3 here is CAISLGQGKETQYF. CDR3 in DNA: TGTGCCATCAGTCTCGGACAGGGGAAAGAGACCCAGTACTTC.

V and J are TRBV18 and TRBJ2-2, with a weak D call TRBD1 (6 bases). The germline gives CDR1 KGHSH, CDR2 LQKENI. V lost 3 bases and J lost 2, with 10 bases in between. The CDR3 sequence is 15 residues long. DNA for the CDR3: TGTGCCAGCTCACCCCGGGACACAAACACCGGGGAGCTGTTTTTT. Residues: CASSPRDTNTGELFF.

The rearrangement links TRBV5-6 to TRBJ2-1, with 12 bases identical to TRBD2. CDR1 and CDR2 (germline): SGHDT, YYEEEE. Trimming cost V 4 bases and J 0 bases; bases outside gene matches: 8. The CDR3 extends over 18 amino acids. The CDR3 coding sequence is TGTGCCAGCAGCCCGGGACTAGCGGGTCCTGTCTCCTACAATGAGCAGTTCTTC. Encoded protein: CASSPGLAGPVSYNEQFF.

The chain joins TRBV5-1 to TRBJ2-6; 8 nucleotides line up with TRBD2. Germline CDR1 is SGHRS and CDR2 is YFSETQ. The trim removed 7 bases at V and 0 bases at J, leaving 12 bases unmatched. The CDR3 spans 18 residues. CDR3 region: CASSHPGRGLSGANVLTF. DNA for the CDR3: TGCGCCAGCTCTCACCCCGGGAGGGGCCTCTCTGGGGCCAACGTCCTGACTTTC.

The chain combines TRBV5-1 with TRBJ1-1; TRBD1 might be the D (6 bases). The CDR3 runs to 16 residues. Germline lookup yields CDR1 SGHRS and CDR2 YFSETQ. V lost 0 bases and J lost 1, with 13 bases in between. The CDR3, as DNA: TGCGCCAGCAGCTTGGGACTCCCCAGGGGGAACACTGAAGCTTTCTTT. This translates into CASSLGLPRGNTEAFF.

In nucleotides, the CDR3 is TGTGCCTGGACCACCGGCGGGAAAGAGACCCAGTACTTC. It yields the protein CAWTTGGKETQYF. The V and J genes are TRBV30 and TRBJ2-5; tentative D call: TRBD2 (6 bases). Germline V gene data show CDR1 as GTSNPN and CDR2 as SVGIG (reference sequence). Trimming took off 4 bases at V and 3 bases at J, with 12 bases between the two ends. There are 13 residues in the CDR3.

On this clone itself: This clone may be a read error of a much larger clone one base away. The same CDR3 can be traced to other DNA sequences in this sample. The chain couples TRBV30 to TRBJ1-2; D gene ambiguous. CDR3 length: 13 amino acids. The ends were cut back, 5 bases at V and 4 bases at J, with 14 bases in the middle. Germline loops: CDR1 GTSNPN, CDR2 SVGIG (reference sequence). CDR3 region: CAWWTREGYGYTF. CDR3 bases: TGTGCCTGGTGGACCCGGGAGGGCTATGGCTACACCTTC.

J is TRBJ2-7 and V is TRBV19; 7 nucleotides match TRBD1. The trim removed 6 bases at V and 1 base at J, leaving 9 bases unmatched. Germline assignment: CDR1 LNHDA and CDR2 SQIVND (reference sequence). This CDR3 has 15 amino acids. The CDR3 sequence: CASRSRQGHSYEQYF. DNA for the CDR3: TGTGCCAGTAGAAGTCGACAGGGACATTCCTACGAGCAGTACTTC.

The chain is built from TRBV5-4 and TRBJ2-7; 7 bases align to TRBD2. J gave up 2 bases and V 3 bases, and 8 bases lay outside the gene matches. The CDR3 runs 15 residues. The germline CDR1 and CDR2 sequences are SGHNT and YYREEE (reference sequence). The CDR3 loop reads CASSSVREGAYEQYF. CDR3 in DNA: TGTGCCAGCAGCTCAGTCAGGGAGGGCGCCTACGAGCAGTACTTC. Using reference TRBV5-4 and TRBJ2-7 for the parts outside the CDR3, the full variable domain is ETGVTQSPTHLIKTRGQQVTLRCSSQSGHNTVSWYQQALGQGPQFIFQYYREEENGRGNFPPRFSGLQFPNYSSELNVNALELDDSALYLCASSSVREGAYEQYFGPGTRLTVT.

J is TRBJ1-5 and V is TRBV27, with a tentative D call TRBD1 (6 bases). The V gene's germline CDR1 is MNHEY and CDR2 SMNVEV (reference sequence). The CDR3 has 14 residues. The ends were cut back, 6 bases at V and 7 bases at J, with 16 bases in the middle. Here the CDR3 reads CASRSGVNNQPQHF. CDR3 bases: TGTGCCAGCAGGTCAGGGGTAAACAACCAGCCCCAGCATTTT.

The chain recombines TRBV5-1 with TRBJ2-5; TRBD1 or TRBD2 may be the D gene (5 bases each). Trimming pared 4 bases from V and 2 bases from J, leaving 9 bases between. From germline, CDR1 is SGHRS and CDR2 YFSETQ. The CDR3 has 13 residues. The CDR3 DNA sequence: TGCGCCAGCAGCGAGGGACCGCAAGAGACCCAGTACTTC. It codes for CASSEGPQETQYF.

CDR3 amino acids: CASSVAAGLAGDEQYF. In DNA form, the CDR3 reads TGTGCCAGCAGCGTAGCGGCGGGGCTAGCGGGGGACGAGCAGTACTTC. This chain joins TRBV9 and TRBJ2-7, with 10 bases fitting TRBD2. CDR1 SGDLS and CDR2 YYNGEE come from the germline V gene. Unmatched junction bases numbered 8, after V lost 0 bases and J lost 5 bases. This CDR3 has 16 amino acids.

The chain is built from TRBV29-1 and TRBJ2-1; the D is unclear. The CDR3 spans 16 residues. Germline lookup yields CDR1 SQVTM and CDR2 ANQGSEA. V was pared by 2 bases and J by 5 bases, with 19 bases between. The CDR3 here is CSVEKVWQWNHNEQFF. In DNA form, the CDR3 reads TGCAGCGTTGAAAAGGTATGGCAGTGGAACCACAATGAGCAGTTCTTC.

This clone turned up a few times. The genes are TRBV29-1 and TRBJ1-2; possibly TRBD1 for D (5 bases). This CDR3 region has 11 residues. CDR1 is SQVTM and CDR2 is ANQGSEA in the germline V gene. Trimming stripped 3 bases from V and 7 bases from J, with 9 bases between. CDR3 sequence: CSVDLRVGYTF. Here the CDR3 DNA reads TGCAGCGTTGACCTCAGGGTTGGCTACACCTTC.

This clone was recorded a few times. The chain couples TRBV28 to TRBJ2-1; 8 bases line up with TRBD1. From germline, CDR1 is MDHEN and CDR2 SYDVKM. The CDR3 loop spans 15 amino acids. The junction had 3 bases not matched to a gene; V was cut back by 4 bases and J by 1 base. CDR3 DNA sequence: TGTGCCAGCAGTTCCAGGGGGCGGTCCTACAATGAGCAGTTCTTC. Protein sequence: CASSSRGRSYNEQFF.

The chain is built from TRBV14 and TRBJ1-6; the D is unclear. Germline-derived CDR1 and CDR2 are SGHDN and FVKESK. V lost 6 bases and J 1 base, leaving 10 bases between the germline ends. The CDR3 consists of 15 residues. The CDR3 DNA reads as TGTGCCAGCAGTCCCGGAGTTTCCTATAATTCACCCCTCCACTTT. Translation: CASSPGVSYNSPLHF.

The V call is TRBV6-5, the J call TRBJ1-1, with TRBD1 matching over 8 bases. Trimming at V came to 6 bases and at J to 4 bases, leaving 4 bases not matched to a gene. The CDR3 runs 13 residues. Per the germline V gene, CDR1 is MNHEY and CDR2 is SVGAGI. Here the CDR3 reads CASRQGAATEAFF. CDR3 in DNA: TGTGCCAGCAGGCAGGGGGCGGCCACTGAAGCTTTCTTT.